This T cell receptor (beta chain) is drawn from a study of OX40 agonist ivuxolimab in advanced cancers. Study summary: Treatment of patients was with ivuxolimab, an agonistic anti-OX40 (CD134) antibody.

Overall study findings and caveats: At doses 0.1 to 3.0 mg/kg, CD4+ and CD8+ clones expanded. Relative to CD4+ cells, CD8+ T cells on average had more expanded clones.

Germline CDR1 and CDR2: SGHTA and FQGNSA. V was trimmed by 6 bases and J by 0 bases, leaving 7 bases between them. CDR3 length: 13 residues. With respect to this clone: Antigen unknown.

Generated by immunoSEQ multiplex PCR, the TCRdb table keeps only in-frame clones and is missing some. The profile shows tens of thousands of clones, approximately 88% of them singletons. The sequenced sample was CD4+ or CD8+ T cells sorted from blood, obtained in a trial of the OX40 agonist ivuxolimab. The sequence came from an adult with an advanced solid tumor such as melanoma, head and neck, liver or kidney cancer. This chain joins TRBV7-2 and TRBJ2-3; D unclear. CDR3: CASRHRSTDTQYF. The DNA for the CDR3 is TGTGCCAGCAGACACCGAAGCACAGATACGCAGTATTTT. Using reference TRBV7-2 and TRBJ2-3 for the parts outside the CDR3, the full variable domain is GAGVSQSPSNKVTEKGKDVELRCDPISGHTALYWYRQSLGQGLEFLIYFQGNSAPDKSGLPSDRFSAERTGGSVSTLTIQRTQQEDSAVYLCASRHRSTDTQYFGPGTRLTVL.